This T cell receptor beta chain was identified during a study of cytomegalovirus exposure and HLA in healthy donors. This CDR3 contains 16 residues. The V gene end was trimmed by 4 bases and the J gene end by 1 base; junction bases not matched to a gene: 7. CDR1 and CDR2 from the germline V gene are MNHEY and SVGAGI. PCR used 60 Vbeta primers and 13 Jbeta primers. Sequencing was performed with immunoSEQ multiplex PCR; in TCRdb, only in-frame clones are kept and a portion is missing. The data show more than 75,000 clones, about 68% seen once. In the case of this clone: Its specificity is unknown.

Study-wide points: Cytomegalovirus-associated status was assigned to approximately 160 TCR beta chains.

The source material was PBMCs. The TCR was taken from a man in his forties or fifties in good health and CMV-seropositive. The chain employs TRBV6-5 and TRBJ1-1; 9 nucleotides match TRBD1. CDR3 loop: CASSSPDRGENTEAFF. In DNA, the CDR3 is TGTGCCAGCAGTTCGCCGGACAGGGGAGAGAACACTGAAGCTTTCTTT.